This TCR beta chain comes out of a study of blood T cell repertoires in COVID-19. At the level of the study: Sample material is recorded as cDNA or gDNA derived from T cells, B-cell-depleted T cells, or PBMCs.

Germline V gives CDR1 SGHKS, CDR2 YYEKEE (reference sequence). This CDR3 contains 15 residues. V lost 7 bases, J lost 6 bases, and 20 bases lay in between. As handled by the study authors: Amplification from reference gene primers served as the basis for estimated nucleated cell counts. Produced via immunoSEQ multiplex PCR; TCRdb's table is partial and in-frame only. V, J and clone size were drawn from that table, and D and trimming were deduced from the DNA. The sample has 150,000 or so clones, roughly 85% seen once. Sequencing used peripheral blood. The receptor was derived from a human donor with acute or convalescent COVID-19. The donor label of this sample is uncertain. The rearrangement links TRBV5-5 to TRBJ1-5; TRBD1 might be the D (5 bases). The CDR3 nucleotides are TGTGCCAGCTCCTACCTCGCTGGAAGGGGTCAGCCCCAGCATTTT. As protein: CASSYLAGRGQPQHF.